This T cell receptor (beta chain) was retrieved from a study of response to subunit inactivated influenza vaccine. Broader study findings: Each seasonal influenza vaccination recruits few new T cells, the authors suggested.

The CDR3 loop spans 15 amino acids. Trimming left V 3 bases short and J 3 bases short, with 15 bases between. Germline V gene lookup returns CDR1 MDHEN and CDR2 SYDVKM. Of note for this clonotype: Its specificity is not known.

TCRdb reanalysed the RT-PCR reads using MiXCR and keeps one entry per CDR3 protein. The sample includes about 190,000 distinct CDR3 sequences, approximately 15% of them seen just once. The receptor comes from a man aged 50 to 59 who received an inactivated influenza vaccine. The material sequenced was CD8+ T cells sorted from PBMCs, taken about 5 days after vaccination. The chain has TRBV28 and TRBJ2-7, with D maybe TRBD2 (6 bases). CDR3 residues: CASSFQVGGYYEQYF. In nucleotides, the CDR3 is TGTGCCAGCAGTTTCCAAGTGGGGGGTTACTACGAGCAGTACTTC. The full variable domain, its missing parts supplied by reference TRBV28 and TRBJ2-7, is DVKVTQSSRYLVKRTGEKVFLECVQDMDHENMFWYRQDPGLGLRLIYFSYDVKMKEKGDIPEGYSVSREKKERFSLILESASTNQTSMYLCASSFQVGGYYEQYFGPGTRLTVT.